A single sample is the source of the 9 T cell receptor beta chains below, sequenced in a study of human T cells and chemical hapten exposure. The time point is: patch test 2, 6 weeks after DPC sensitization. Regarding treatment: therapeutic diphenylcyclopropenone sensitization with weekly scalp DPC. TCRdb ran MiXCR on the RACE reads and lists one entry per CDR3 protein. The repertoire holds 89,000 or so distinct CDR3 sequences, with more than 6.5% as singletons. The source was whole blood, collected in connection with sensitization to the hapten diphenylcyclopropenone (DPC). Receptor source: a woman aged 30 to 39 with alopecia areata. Some clones in this sample may be carry-over from other donors' samples.

This clonotype occurred a few times. This chain links TRBV29-1 with TRBJ2-5, with 8 positions matching TRBD1. CDR1 and CDR2 (germline): SQVTM, ANQGSEA. The CDR3 spans 16 residues. V dropped 0 bases and J dropped 4; count of bases not matched to a gene: 10. CDR3 residues: CSVEDPGQAFLETQYF. Written as DNA, the CDR3 is TGCAGCGTTGAAGACCCGGGACAGGCTTTCTTAGAGACCCAGTACTTC.

This clonotype showed up just a few times. A much larger clone lies one base from this, so it may be a read error. The rearrangement links TRBV7-8 to TRBJ2-7; unclear D gene. The germline gives CDR1 SGHVS, CDR2 FQNEAQ. The CDR3 loop spans 14 amino acids. The V end was cut by 5 bases, the J end by 5 bases, with 16 bases between. The CDR3, as DNA: TGTGCCAGCAGCCTCGACGGCCCCCGCGACGAGCAGTACTTC. Translation gives CASSLDGPRDEQYF.

In this sample, this clonotype turned up many times. This sequence joins TRBV20-1 and TRBJ2-3; 9 bases align to TRBD2. The CDR3 runs 13 residues. In germline, CDR1 is DFQATT, CDR2 SNEGSKA (reference sequence). After removal of 5 bases from V and 6 bases from J, the junction contained 6 bases not matched to a gene. In DNA, the CDR3 is TGCAGTGCTCAAGCGGGGGGTAAGGATACGCAGTATTTT. Translation: CSAQAGGKDTQYF.

The V call is TRBV13, the J call TRBJ2-5; unclear D gene. The CDR3 has 13 amino acids. With 5 bases removed from V and 4 bases from J, the gap between germline ends came to 11 bases. CDR1 and CDR2 (germline): PRHDT, FYEKMQ (reference sequence). The CDR3 loop is CASSPLGRETQYF. The DNA of the CDR3 is TGTGCCAGCAGCCCCCTAGGAAGAGAGACCCAGTACTTC.

There are many counts of this clonotype. In DNA, the CDR3 is TGTGCCAGCAGCCAAGACAGGGGAGGAGGAAACACCATATATTTT. It translates to CASSQDRGGGNTIYF. The chain is built from TRBV3-1 and TRBJ1-3, with D possibly being TRBD1 (6 bases). The germline V gene encodes CDR1 LGHDT and CDR2 YNNKEL (reference sequence). Trimming took off 0 bases at V and 4 bases at J, with 10 bases between the two ends. This CDR3 contains 15 residues.

This clonotype was found many times. The genes are TRBV2 and TRBJ1-1, with 8 positions matching TRBD1. After removal of 6 bases from V and 5 bases from J, the junction contained 5 bases not matched to a gene. The CDR3 runs 13 residues. Per germline, CDR1 SNHLY and CDR2 FYNNEI. CDR3 sequence reads: CASRRTGQTEAFF. CDR3 in DNA: TGTGCCAGCAGAAGGACAGGGCAGACTGAAGCTTTCTTT.

This clonotype was observed many times. The chain uses TRBV27 and TRBJ2-5, with TRBD2 matching over 11 bases. Trimming removed 5 bases from V and 9 bases from J; junction bases left unmatched: 8. CDR1 and CDR2 (germline): MNHEY, SMNVEV (reference sequence). The CDR3 runs to 14 residues. As DNA, the CDR3 is TGTGCCAGCAGTCCTCGACTAGCGGGGACGGCCCAGTACTTC. Encoded protein: CASSPRLAGTAQYF.

This clonotype came up a few times. The rearrangement uses TRBV27 and TRBJ1-2, with TRBD1 identical over 9 bases. V lost 5 bases, J lost 6 bases, and 13 bases stayed unmatched. The CDR3 is made up of 16 amino acids. Germline V CDR1 and CDR2: MNHEY, SMNVEV (reference sequence). The CDR3 spells CASSSTTGGARNGYTF. The CDR3 DNA reads as TGTGCCAGCAGTAGCACTACAGGGGGCGCTAGGAATGGCTACACCTTC.

The chain has TRBV18 and TRBJ1-5, with D tentatively TRBD1 (6 bases). Trimming cost V 3 bases and J 3 bases, with 9 bases left between them. Germline V gene lookup returns CDR1 KGHSH and CDR2 LQKENI. The CDR3 sequence is 14 residues long. In DNA form, the CDR3 reads TGTGCCAGCTCACCGGGGGCGAACAATCAGCCCCAGCATTTT. Protein: CASSPGANNQPQHF.